One and the same sample provided the 8 T cell receptor beta chains below, sequenced in a study of T cells after posttransplantation cyclophosphamide. Busulfan-fludarabine conditioning, marrow transplant, and cyclophosphamide on days +3 and +4 were administered. Assay: immunoSEQ multiplex PCR; the TCRdb copy retains only in-frame clones and omits some. The sample consists of some 4,200 clones, about 81% of them appearing once. Sequenced here: PBMCs, sampled after an allogeneic stem cell transplant with post-transplant cyclophosphamide. The receptor set was obtained from a female patient aged 50-59 years who received an allogeneic stem cell transplant from a related donor, was CMV-positive, and had no GVHD. The graft donor may account for some of the T cells.

This chain uses TRBV5-6 with TRBJ1-2, with a weak D call TRBD1 (5 bases). CDR1 SGHDT and CDR2 YYEEEE come from the germline V gene. The CDR3 covers 13 residues. V lost 4 bases to trimming and J lost 4 bases, with 11 bases between them. The CDR3 DNA reads as TGTGCCAGCAGCCCCAGGGTTAGCTATGGCTACACCTTC. This sequence encodes CASSPRVSYGYTF.

V gene TRBV7-2 combines with J gene TRBJ2-7, with 9 bases that match TRBD2. Trimming at V came to 0 bases and at J to 2 bases, leaving 8 bases not matched to a gene. The CDR3 contains 17 residues. In germline, CDR1 is SGHTA, CDR2 FQGNSA. CDR3 sequence (DNA): TGTGCCAGCAGCTTAGCGGCAACTAGCGGGCCTCCCTACGAGCAGTACTTC. It is translated as CASSLAATSGPPYEQYF.

J is TRBJ1-5 and V is TRBV7-9, with D perhaps matching TRBD1 (5 bases). The CDR3 extends over 16 amino acids. Germline loops: CDR1 SEHNR, CDR2 FQNEAQ (reference sequence). The V and J ends lost 3 bases and 2 bases respectively, with 14 bases between them. The CDR3 protein is CASSFSGEIGNQPQHF. CDR3 DNA sequence: TGTGCCAGCAGCTTTTCGGGGGAAATCGGCAATCAGCCCCAGCATTTT.

The rearrangement links TRBV30 to TRBJ2-1, with 10 bases fitting TRBD1. The V and J ends lost 2 bases and 0 bases, in that order; junction bases with no gene match: 7. CDR3 length: 17 amino acids. The germline CDR1 and CDR2 sequences are GTSNPN and SVGIG (reference sequence). CDR3 bases: TGTGCCTGGAGTCAACGGACAGGGGGAATCTCCTACAATGAGCAGTTCTTC. Translation: CAWSQRTGGISYNEQFF.

The rearrangement joins TRBV6-1 to TRBJ2-3; the D gene is possibly TRBD1 (6 bases). This CDR3 comprises 14 residues. Germline CDR1 is MNHNS and CDR2 is SASEGT. V lost 6 bases, J lost 2 bases, and 12 bases lay in between. The CDR3 spells CASSRQVNTDTQYF. CDR3 nucleotides: TGTGCCAGCAGCAGACAGGTGAACACAGATACGCAGTATTTT.

The chain carries TRBV19 and TRBJ1-1; TRBD1 matches at 8 bases. This CDR3 is 15 amino acids long. V shed 4 bases and J 0 bases; nucleotides not matched to a gene: 4. Germline assignment: CDR1 LNHDA and CDR2 SQIVND (reference sequence). This CDR3 reads CASSTGGIMNTEAFF. Here the CDR3 DNA reads TGTGCCAGTAGTACAGGGGGCATAATGAACACTGAAGCTTTCTTT. The complete variable domain, with remaining parts taken from reference TRBV19 and TRBJ1-1, reads DGGITQSPKYLFRKEGQNVTLSCEQNLNHDAMYWYRQDPGQGLRLIYYSQIVNDFQKGDIAEGYSVSREKKESFPLTVTSAQKNPTAFYLCASSTGGIMNTEAFFGQGTRLTVV.

The rearrangement uses TRBV5-1 and TRBJ1-4; D perhaps matches TRBD1 (6 bases). Germline V CDR1 and CDR2: SGHRS, YFSETQ. This CDR3 comprises 19 residues. The V end was cut by 7 bases, the J end by 0 bases, with 25 bases between. The CDR3 here is CASGTGTISFGATNEKLFF. The CDR3 coding sequence is TGCGCCAGCGGGACCGGGACAATTTCCTTCGGGGCAACTAATGAAAAACTGTTTTTT.

The CDR3 loop is CASSGEQNTEAFF. CDR3 nucleotides: TGCGCCAGCAGCGGGGAGCAGAACACTGAAGCTTTCTTT. The gene calls are TRBV5-1 and TRBJ1-1, with no clear D. The CDR3 contains 13 residues. The germline gives CDR1 SGHRS, CDR2 YFSETQ. V was trimmed by 4 bases and J by 1 base, leaving 8 bases between them. The full variable domain, rest sourced from reference TRBV5-1 and TRBJ1-1, is KAGVTQTPRYLIKTRGQQVTLSCSPISGHRSVSWYQQTPGQGLQFLFEYFSETQRNKGNFPGRFSGRQFSNSRSEMNVSTLELGDSALYLCASSGEQNTEAFFGQGTRLTVV.